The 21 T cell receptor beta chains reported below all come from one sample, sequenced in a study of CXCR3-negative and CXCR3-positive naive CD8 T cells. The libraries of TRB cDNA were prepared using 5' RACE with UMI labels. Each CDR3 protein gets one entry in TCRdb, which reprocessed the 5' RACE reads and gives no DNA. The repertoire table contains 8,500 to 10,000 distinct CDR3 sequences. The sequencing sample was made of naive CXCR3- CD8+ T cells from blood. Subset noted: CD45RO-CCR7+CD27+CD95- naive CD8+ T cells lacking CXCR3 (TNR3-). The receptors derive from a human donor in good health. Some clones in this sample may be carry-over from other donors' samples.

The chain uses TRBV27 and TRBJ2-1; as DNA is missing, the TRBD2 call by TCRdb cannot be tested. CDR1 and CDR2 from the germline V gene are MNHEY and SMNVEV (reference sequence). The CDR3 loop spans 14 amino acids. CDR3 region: CASRGLGSYNEQFF.

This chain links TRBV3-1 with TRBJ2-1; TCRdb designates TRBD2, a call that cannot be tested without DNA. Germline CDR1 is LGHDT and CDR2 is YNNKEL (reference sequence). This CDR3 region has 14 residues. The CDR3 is CASGGGPIFNEQFF.

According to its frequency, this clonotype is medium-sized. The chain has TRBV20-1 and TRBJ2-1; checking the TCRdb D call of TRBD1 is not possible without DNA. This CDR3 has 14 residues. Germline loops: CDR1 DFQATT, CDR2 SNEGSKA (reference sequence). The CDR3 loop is CSARDRGQYNEQFF.

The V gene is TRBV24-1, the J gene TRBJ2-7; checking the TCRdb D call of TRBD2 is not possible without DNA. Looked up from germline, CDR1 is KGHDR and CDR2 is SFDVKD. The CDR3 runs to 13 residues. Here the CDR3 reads CATSDLGGSEQYF.

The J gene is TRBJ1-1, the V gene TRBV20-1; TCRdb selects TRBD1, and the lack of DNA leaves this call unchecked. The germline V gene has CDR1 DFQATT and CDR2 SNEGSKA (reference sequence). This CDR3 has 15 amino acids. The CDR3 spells CSARETVHSASEAFF.

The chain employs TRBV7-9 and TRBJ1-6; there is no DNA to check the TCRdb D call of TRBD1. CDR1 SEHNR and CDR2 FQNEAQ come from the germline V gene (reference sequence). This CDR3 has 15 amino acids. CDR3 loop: CASSLDGAGHSPLHF.

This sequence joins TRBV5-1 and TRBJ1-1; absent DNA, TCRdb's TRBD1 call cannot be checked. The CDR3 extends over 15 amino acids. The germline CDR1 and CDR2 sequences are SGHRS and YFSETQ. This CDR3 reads CASSLVRGPNTEAFF.

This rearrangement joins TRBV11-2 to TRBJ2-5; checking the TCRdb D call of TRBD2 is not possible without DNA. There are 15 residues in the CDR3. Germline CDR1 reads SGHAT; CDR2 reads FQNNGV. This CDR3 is CASSSDSGRAETQYF.

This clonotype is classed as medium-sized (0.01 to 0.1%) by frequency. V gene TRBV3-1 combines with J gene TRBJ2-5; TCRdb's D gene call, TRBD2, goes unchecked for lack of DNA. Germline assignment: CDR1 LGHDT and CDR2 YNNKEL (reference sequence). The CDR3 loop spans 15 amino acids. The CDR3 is CASRTGLYLQETQYF.

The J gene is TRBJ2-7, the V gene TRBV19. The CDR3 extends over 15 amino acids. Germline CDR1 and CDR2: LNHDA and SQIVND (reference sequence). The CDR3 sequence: CASSPVVRGSYEQYF.

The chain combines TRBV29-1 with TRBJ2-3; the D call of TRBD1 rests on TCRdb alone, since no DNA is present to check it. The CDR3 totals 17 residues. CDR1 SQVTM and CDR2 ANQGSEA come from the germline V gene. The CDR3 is CSVEDPPDRGGEDTQYF.

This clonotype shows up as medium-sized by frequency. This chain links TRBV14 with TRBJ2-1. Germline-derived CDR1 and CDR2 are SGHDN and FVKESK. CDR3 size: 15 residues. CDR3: CASSQGSVYLNEQFF.

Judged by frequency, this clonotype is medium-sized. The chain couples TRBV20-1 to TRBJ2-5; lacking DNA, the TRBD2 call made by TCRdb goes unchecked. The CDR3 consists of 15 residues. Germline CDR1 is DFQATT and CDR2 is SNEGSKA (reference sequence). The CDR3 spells CSARGTSGIEETQYF.

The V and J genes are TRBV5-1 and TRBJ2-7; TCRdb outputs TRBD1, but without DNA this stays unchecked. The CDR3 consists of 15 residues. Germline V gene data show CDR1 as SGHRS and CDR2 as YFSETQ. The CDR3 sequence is CASSFGQGKAYEQYF. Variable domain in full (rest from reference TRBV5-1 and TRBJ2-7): KAGVTQTPRYLIKTRGQQVTLSCSPISGHRSVSWYQQTPGQGLQFLFEYFSETQRNKGNFPGRFSGRQFSNSRSEMNVSTLELGDSALYLCASSFGQGKAYEQYFGPGTRLTVT.

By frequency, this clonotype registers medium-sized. The CDR3: CSVEGTGYAYNEQFF. J is TRBJ2-1 and V is TRBV29-1; the TCRdb D gene call, TRBD1, has no DNA to confirm it. CDR3 length: 15 amino acids. Germline V gene sequence: CDR1 SQVTM, CDR2 ANQGSEA.

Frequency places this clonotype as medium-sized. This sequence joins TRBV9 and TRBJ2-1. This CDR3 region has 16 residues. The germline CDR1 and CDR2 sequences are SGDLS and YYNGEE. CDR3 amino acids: CASSVDSDSSYNEQFF. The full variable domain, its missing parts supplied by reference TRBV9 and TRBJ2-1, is DSGVTQTPKHLITATGQRVTLRCSPRSGDLSVYWYQQSLDQGLQFLIQYYNGEERAKGNILERFSAQQFPDLHSELNLSSLELGDSALYFCASSVDSDSSYNEQFFGPGTRLTVL.

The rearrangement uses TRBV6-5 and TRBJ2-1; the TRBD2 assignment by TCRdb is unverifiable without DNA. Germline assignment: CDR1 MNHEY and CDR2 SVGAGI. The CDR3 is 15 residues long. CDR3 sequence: CASSYSTSLSNEQFF.

The CDR3 sequence is CASSSTYSNEQFF. This rearrangement joins TRBV27 to TRBJ2-1. Germline lookup yields CDR1 MNHEY and CDR2 SMNVEV (reference sequence). The CDR3 sequence is 13 residues long.

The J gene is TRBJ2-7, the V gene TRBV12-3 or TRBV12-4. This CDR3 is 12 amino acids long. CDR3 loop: CASSLISYEQYF.

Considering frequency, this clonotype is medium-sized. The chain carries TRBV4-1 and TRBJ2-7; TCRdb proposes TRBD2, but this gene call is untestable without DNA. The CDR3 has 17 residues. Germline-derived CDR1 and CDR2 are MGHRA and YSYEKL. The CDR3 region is CASSQENGLAGPYEQYF.

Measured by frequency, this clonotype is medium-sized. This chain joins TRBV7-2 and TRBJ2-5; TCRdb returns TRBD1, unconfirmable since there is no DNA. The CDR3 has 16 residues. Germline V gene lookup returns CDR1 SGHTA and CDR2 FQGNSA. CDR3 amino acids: CASSLDLGAGKETQYF.